This is a list of T cell receptor beta chains from one sample in a study of cytomegalovirus exposure and HLA in healthy donors. Only in-frame clones appear in the TCRdb table, and some are missing; sequencing was by immunoSEQ multiplex PCR. Of 100,000 to 150,000 clones in the sample, roughly 75% were seen once. The material sequenced was PBMCs. The receptor set was obtained from a man younger than 45 in good health and CMV-seropositive. Both conserved end residues are part of each CDR3. Each record gives: CDR3 length, J gene, clone size, D gene, V gene, CDR3 DNA, CDR3 protein. The D gene is left open where the match is weak. Expanded clones get a size class; other rows say once, few or many, or leave the size out.

len: 17
j_gene: TRBJ1-5
abundance: -
d_gene: -
v_gene: TRBV15
CDR3nt: TGTGCCACCAGCAGAGCCCCCCTGGGGGGCGGGGGTCAGCCCCAGCATTTT
CDR3aa: CATSRAPLGGGGQPQHF

len: 15
j_gene: TRBJ1-3
abundance: -
d_gene: -
v_gene: TRBV5-4
CDR3nt: TGTGCCAGCAGCTTGGGATTCAGCTCTGGAAACACCATATATTTT
CDR3aa: CASSLGFSSGNTIYF

len: 15
j_gene: TRBJ1-3
abundance: -
d_gene: -
v_gene: TRBV7-2
CDR3nt: TGTGCCAGCAGCCCAACCCTGGAGGTGGGAAACACCATATATTTT
CDR3aa: CASSPTLEVGNTIYF

len: 15
j_gene: TRBJ2-1
abundance: -
d_gene: -
v_gene: TRBV5-5
CDR3nt: TGTGCCAGCAGCTTTGGCTTAGCTAGCTACAATGAGCAGTTCTTC
CDR3aa: CASSFGLASYNEQFF

len: 15
j_gene: TRBJ2-5
abundance: -
d_gene: -
v_gene: TRBV27
CDR3nt: TGTGCCAGCCGGGGAGGAATAGCGCTCCTAGAGACCCAGTACTTC
CDR3aa: CASRGGIALLETQYF

len: 11
j_gene: TRBJ1-1
abundance: -
d_gene: -
v_gene: TRBV29-1
CDR3nt: TGCAGCGTTGGTGGGAGAGCTGAAGCTTTCTTT
CDR3aa: CSVGGRAEAFF

len: 16
j_gene: TRBJ2-1
abundance: -
d_gene: -
v_gene: TRBV15
CDR3nt: TGTGCCACCAGCAGAACCGGGACTCAACCGGTCAATGAGCAGTTCTTC
CDR3aa: CATSRTGTQPVNEQFF

len: 15
j_gene: TRBJ2-2
abundance: -
d_gene: TRBD1
v_gene: TRBV18
CDR3nt: TGTGCCAGCTCACCAGGACAGGGGGACACCGGGGAGCTGTTTTTT
CDR3aa: CASSPGQGDTGELFF

len: 12
j_gene: TRBJ1-1
abundance: few
d_gene: -
v_gene: TRBV29-1
CDR3nt: TGCAGCGTCGAGACAGACAACACTGAAGCTTTCTTT
CDR3aa: CSVETDNTEAFF

len: 15
j_gene: TRBJ2-1
abundance: -
d_gene: TRBD2
v_gene: TRBV4-3
CDR3nt: TGCGCCAGCAGCCCCGGGACTAGCGGGGACAATGAGCAGTTCTTC
CDR3aa: CASSPGTSGDNEQFF

len: 13
j_gene: TRBJ2-7
abundance: -
d_gene: TRBD2
v_gene: TRBV27
CDR3nt: TGTGCCAGCAGGCTCACTAGCGGGAGGGCTGCGTACTTC
CDR3aa: CASRLTSGRAAYF

len: 18
j_gene: TRBJ2-3
abundance: -
d_gene: TRBD2
v_gene: TRBV13
CDR3nt: TGTGCCAGCAGCTCTCCGGGACTAGCGGGAGCGGGAAGCGATACGCAGTATTTT
CDR3aa: CASSSPGLAGAGSDTQYF

len: 16
j_gene: TRBJ1-1
abundance: -
d_gene: TRBD1
v_gene: TRBV5-6
CDR3nt: TGTGCCAGCAGCCCACTCGGGACAGGTTTAAACACTGAAGCTTTCTTT
CDR3aa: CASSPLGTGLNTEAFF

len: 12
j_gene: TRBJ2-7
abundance: -
d_gene: -
v_gene: TRBV4-2
CDR3nt: TGTGCCAGCAGCCTAAACTCCTACGAGCAGTACTTC
CDR3aa: CASSLNSYEQYF

len: 14
j_gene: TRBJ2-7
abundance: -
d_gene: -
v_gene: TRBV5-1
CDR3nt: TGCGCCAGCAGCTTGGTTACTCGGGCCTACGAGCAGTACTTC
CDR3aa: CASSLVTRAYEQYF

len: 16
j_gene: TRBJ2-1
abundance: once
d_gene: TRBD1
v_gene: TRBV7-6
CDR3nt: TGTGCCAGCAGCCTATACCGACAGGGAGACTACAATGAGCAGTTCTTC
CDR3aa: CASSLYRQGDYNEQFF

len: 15
j_gene: TRBJ1-5
abundance: -
d_gene: TRBD1
v_gene: TRBV4-1
CDR3nt: TGCGCCAGCAGCCAAGGGCGAGGGGGCGTTCAGCCCCAGCATTTT
CDR3aa: CASSQGRGGVQPQHF

len: 17
j_gene: TRBJ2-1
abundance: -
d_gene: TRBD1
v_gene: TRBV27
CDR3nt: TGTGCCAGCAGTTTATCGTCTGGGACAGGGGCCTACAATGAGCAGTTCTTC
CDR3aa: CASSLSSGTGAYNEQFF

len: 16
j_gene: TRBJ2-7
abundance: -
d_gene: -
v_gene: TRBV28
CDR3nt: TGTGCCAGCAGCACCCCCCGAATCGGGACAATCTACGAGCAGTACTTC
CDR3aa: CASSTPRIGTIYEQYF

len: 16
j_gene: TRBJ2-6
abundance: -
d_gene: TRBD1
v_gene: TRBV2
CDR3nt: TGTGCCAGCAAGACAGGGGCCGACTCTGGGGCCAACGTCCTGACTTTC
CDR3aa: CASKTGADSGANVLTF

len: 15
j_gene: TRBJ2-7
abundance: -
d_gene: TRBD2
v_gene: TRBV7-9
CDR3nt: TGTGCCAGCAGCTTAGGTCCTAGCGGGAGATTCGAGCAGTACTTC
CDR3aa: CASSLGPSGRFEQYF

len: 14
j_gene: TRBJ2-7
abundance: -
d_gene: TRBD1
v_gene: TRBV5-4
CDR3nt: TGTGCCAGCAGCAACCGGGACAGGGTGGGCGAGCAGTACTTC
CDR3aa: CASSNRDRVGEQYF

len: 15
j_gene: TRBJ2-5
abundance: -
d_gene: TRBD2
v_gene: TRBV5-4
CDR3nt: TGTGCCAGCAGCTTAGCGGGAGGGGTCCAAGAGACCCAGTACTTC
CDR3aa: CASSLAGGVQETQYF

len: 15
j_gene: TRBJ2-1
abundance: -
d_gene: -
v_gene: TRBV11-2
CDR3nt: TGTGCCAGCAGCTTAACAGCGGGTCGGACCAATGAGCAGTTCTTC
CDR3aa: CASSLTAGRTNEQFF

len: 14
j_gene: TRBJ2-3
abundance: -
d_gene: -
v_gene: TRBV9
CDR3nt: TGTGCCAGCAGTAAGACAACAGGTTTTGAGACGCAGTATTTT
CDR3aa: CASSKTTGFETQYF

len: 14
j_gene: TRBJ2-7
abundance: -
d_gene: TRBD1
v_gene: TRBV7-2
CDR3nt: TGTGCCAGCAGCTCGACAGGGCGAAACTACGAGCAGTACTTC
CDR3aa: CASSSTGRNYEQYF

len: 16
j_gene: TRBJ1-6
abundance: -
d_gene: -
v_gene: TRBV27
CDR3nt: TGTGCCAGCAGTTTACACACCGGCAGGGCATCTTCACCCCTCCACTTT
CDR3aa: CASSLHTGRASSPLHF

len: 15
j_gene: TRBJ2-1
abundance: -
d_gene: TRBD2
v_gene: TRBV7-2
CDR3nt: TGTGCCAGCAGCTTAGCAGGGCTAGCGGGAGGGCCTAAGTTCTTC
CDR3aa: CASSLAGLAGGPKFF

len: 14
j_gene: TRBJ2-7
abundance: -
d_gene: -
v_gene: TRBV29-1
CDR3nt: TGCAGCCAAGGGCGGGTGGCCAGCGGCTACGAGCAGTACTTC
CDR3aa: CSQGRVASGYEQYF

len: 15
j_gene: TRBJ2-7
abundance: -
d_gene: TRBD1
v_gene: TRBV11-1
CDR3nt: TGTGCCAGCAGCTCCGACAGGGCCCTCTCCTACGAGCAGTACTTC
CDR3aa: CASSSDRALSYEQYF

len: 18
j_gene: TRBJ2-3
abundance: -
d_gene: TRBD2
v_gene: TRBV4-3
CDR3nt: TGCGCCAGCAGCTTTCGTCCCCCGACTAGCGGGATTGCAGATACGCAGTATTTT
CDR3aa: CASSFRPPTSGIADTQYF

len: 18
j_gene: TRBJ2-1
abundance: -
d_gene: TRBD2
v_gene: TRBV4-1
CDR3nt: TGCGCCAGCAGCCAAGTTCCCCGCGGGACTAGCGGGAGAGATGAGCAGTTCTTC
CDR3aa: CASSQVPRGTSGRDEQFF

len: 15
j_gene: TRBJ2-1
abundance: -
d_gene: -
v_gene: TRBV27
CDR3nt: TGTGCCAGCAGTTTAAGTCAAGGGAGGTCGAATGAGCAGTTCTTC
CDR3aa: CASSLSQGRSNEQFF

len: 14
j_gene: TRBJ1-3
abundance: few
d_gene: -
v_gene: TRBV5-4
CDR3nt: TGTGCCAGCAGCTTGCGGGGGACTGGAAACACCATATATTTT
CDR3aa: CASSLRGTGNTIYF

len: 15
j_gene: TRBJ2-7
abundance: -
d_gene: -
v_gene: TRBV7-6
CDR3nt: TGTGCCAGCAGCGGAATGGGGCTTAGCTCCTACGAGCAGTACTTC
CDR3aa: CASSGMGLSSYEQYF

len: 16
j_gene: TRBJ1-5
abundance: -
d_gene: -
v_gene: TRBV11-2
CDR3nt: TGTGCCAGCAGCGTGGACAGCCTGGCGGGCAATCAGCCCCAGCATTTT
CDR3aa: CASSVDSLAGNQPQHF

len: 12
j_gene: TRBJ2-7
abundance: -
d_gene: -
v_gene: TRBV14
CDR3nt: TGTGCCAGCAGCCAAGTTCTCTACGAGCAGTACTTC
CDR3aa: CASSQVLYEQYF

len: 15
j_gene: TRBJ2-3
abundance: -
d_gene: -
v_gene: TRBV7-2
CDR3nt: TGTGCCAGTAATCGTCTAGGGGCAGACACAGATACGCAGTATTTT
CDR3aa: CASNRLGADTDTQYF

len: 11
j_gene: TRBJ2-1
abundance: -
d_gene: -
v_gene: TRBV19
CDR3nt: TGTGCCACTCAGGACTACGATGAGCAGTTCTTC
CDR3aa: CATQDYDEQFF

len: 14
j_gene: TRBJ2-7
abundance: -
d_gene: -
v_gene: TRBV6-5
CDR3nt: TGTGCCAGCAGTGTCGGTAAGGGGGTTGGAGAGCAGTACTTC
CDR3aa: CASSVGKGVGEQYF

len: 21
j_gene: TRBJ1-4
abundance: -
d_gene: -
v_gene: TRBV4-1
CDR3nt: TGCGCCAGCAGCCAAAGGGGGGGGAGGTCGCAATCGCAAAAAACTAATGAAAAACTGTTTTTT
CDR3aa: CASSQRGGRSQSQKTNEKLFF

len: 16
j_gene: TRBJ2-1
abundance: -
d_gene: -
v_gene: TRBV30
CDR3nt: TGTGCCTGGAGGAGTAGCGGTACTGGCTCCTACAATGAGCAGTTCTTC
CDR3aa: CAWRSSGTGSYNEQFF

len: 14
j_gene: TRBJ1-5
abundance: -
d_gene: -
v_gene: TRBV6-5
CDR3nt: TGTGCCAGCAGTTTATCCGTTAGCAATCAGCCCCAGCATTTT
CDR3aa: CASSLSVSNQPQHF

len: 14
j_gene: TRBJ2-7
abundance: -
d_gene: -
v_gene: TRBV5-1
CDR3nt: TGCGCCAGCAGCTCTCAGGGGAACCCCTACGAGCAGTACTTC
CDR3aa: CASSSQGNPYEQYF

len: 15
j_gene: TRBJ1-5
abundance: -
d_gene: -
v_gene: TRBV27
CDR3nt: TGTGCCAGCAGACCCAGGGGAATCGGCAATCAGCCCCAGCATTTT
CDR3aa: CASRPRGIGNQPQHF

len: 14
j_gene: TRBJ2-1
abundance: -
d_gene: -
v_gene: TRBV18
CDR3nt: TGTGCCAGCTCACCACCGGCCAGAAACAATGAGCAGTTCTTC
CDR3aa: CASSPPARNNEQFF

len: 14
j_gene: TRBJ2-7
abundance: few
d_gene: -
v_gene: TRBV19
CDR3nt: TGTGCCAGTAGTATAACCCAAGGTGGGGCCGAGCAGTACTTC
CDR3aa: CASSITQGGAEQYF

len: 16
j_gene: TRBJ2-1
abundance: -
d_gene: TRBD2
v_gene: TRBV4-1
CDR3nt: TGCGCCAGCAGCCAAGGTAGCGGGGTCTCCTACAATGAGCAGTTCTTC
CDR3aa: CASSQGSGVSYNEQFF

len: 14
j_gene: TRBJ2-5
abundance: -
d_gene: -
v_gene: TRBV30
CDR3nt: TGTGCCTGGAAAAGGCGGGTCAGTGAAGAGACCCAGTACTTC
CDR3aa: CAWKRRVSEETQYF

len: 11
j_gene: TRBJ2-1
abundance: -
d_gene: TRBD2
v_gene: TRBV20-1
CDR3nt: TGCAGTGCTACCCCTGGGAGGGGACTGTTCTTC
CDR3aa: CSATPGRGLFF

len: 15
j_gene: TRBJ1-2
abundance: -
d_gene: -
v_gene: TRBV6-1
CDR3nt: TGTGCCAGCACCTCGGACTCGAACGGGAACTATGGCTACACCTTC
CDR3aa: CASTSDSNGNYGYTF

len: 15
j_gene: TRBJ2-7
abundance: -
d_gene: TRBD1
v_gene: TRBV6-6
CDR3nt: TGTGCCAGCAGTAGCCCCGGGACAGACACCTACGAGCAGTACTTC
CDR3aa: CASSSPGTDTYEQYF

len: 13
j_gene: TRBJ2-5
abundance: -
d_gene: -
v_gene: TRBV15
CDR3nt: TGTGCCACCAGCAGACGGGGTCAAGAGACCCAGTACTTC
CDR3aa: CATSRRGQETQYF

len: 12
j_gene: TRBJ2-7
abundance: few
d_gene: TRBD1
v_gene: TRBV7-6
CDR3nt: TGTGCCAGCAGCGCACAGGGGGACGAGCAGTACTTC
CDR3aa: CASSAQGDEQYF

len: 16
j_gene: TRBJ2-1
abundance: once
d_gene: -
v_gene: TRBV2
CDR3nt: TGTGCCAGCAGTGAGAGGACAGTTGTTTTCGGCAATGAGCAGTTCTTC
CDR3aa: CASSERTVVFGNEQFF

len: 12
j_gene: TRBJ2-7
abundance: few
d_gene: -
v_gene: TRBV28
CDR3nt: TGTGCCAGCATTGCGGGTTACGGCGAGCAGTACTTC
CDR3aa: CASIAGYGEQYF

len: 18
j_gene: TRBJ1-4
abundance: -
d_gene: TRBD1
v_gene: TRBV13
CDR3nt: TGTGCCAGCAGCGGGACCGGGACAGGGGGAGTCACTAATGAAAAACTGTTTTTT
CDR3aa: CASSGTGTGGVTNEKLFF

len: 13
j_gene: TRBJ2-1
abundance: -
d_gene: -
v_gene: TRBV27
CDR3nt: TGTGCCAGCAGGCTTTGGCAGAAACATGAGCAGTTCTTC
CDR3aa: CASRLWQKHEQFF